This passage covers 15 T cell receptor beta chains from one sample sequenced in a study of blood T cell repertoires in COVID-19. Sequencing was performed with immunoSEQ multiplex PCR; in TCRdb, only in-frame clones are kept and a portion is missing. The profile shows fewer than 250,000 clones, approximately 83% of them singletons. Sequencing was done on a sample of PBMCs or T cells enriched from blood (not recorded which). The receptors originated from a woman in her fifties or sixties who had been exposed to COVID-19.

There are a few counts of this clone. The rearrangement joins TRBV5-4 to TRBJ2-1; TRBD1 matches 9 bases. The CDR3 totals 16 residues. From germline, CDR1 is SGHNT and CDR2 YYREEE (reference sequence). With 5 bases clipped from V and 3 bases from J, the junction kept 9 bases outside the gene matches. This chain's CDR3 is CASSLTGTGRYNEQFF. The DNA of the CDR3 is TGTGCCAGCAGTTTGACCGGGACAGGGCGCTACAATGAGCAGTTCTTC.

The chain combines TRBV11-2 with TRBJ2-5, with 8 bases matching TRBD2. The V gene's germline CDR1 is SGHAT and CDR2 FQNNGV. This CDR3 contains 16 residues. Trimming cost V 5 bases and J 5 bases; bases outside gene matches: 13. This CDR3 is CASSPRVAGGPETQYF. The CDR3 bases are TGTGCCAGCAGCCCCCGAGTGGCGGGGGGCCCGGAGACCCAGTACTTC.

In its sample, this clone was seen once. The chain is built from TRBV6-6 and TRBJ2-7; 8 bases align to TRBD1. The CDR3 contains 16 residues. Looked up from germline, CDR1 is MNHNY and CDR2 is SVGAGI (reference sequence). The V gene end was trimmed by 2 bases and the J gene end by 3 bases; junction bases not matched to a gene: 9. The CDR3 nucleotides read TGTGCCAGCAGTTACGGTTCAGGGGGCCGGTTCTACGAGCAGTACTTC. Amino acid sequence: CASSYGSGGRFYEQYF.

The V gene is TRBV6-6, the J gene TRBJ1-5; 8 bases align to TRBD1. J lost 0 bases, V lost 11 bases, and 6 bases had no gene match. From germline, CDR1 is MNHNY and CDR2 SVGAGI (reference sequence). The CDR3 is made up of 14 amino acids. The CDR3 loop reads CAGGQAYSNQPQHF. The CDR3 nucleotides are TGTGCCGGGGGACAGGCCTATAGCAATCAGCCCCAGCATTTT.

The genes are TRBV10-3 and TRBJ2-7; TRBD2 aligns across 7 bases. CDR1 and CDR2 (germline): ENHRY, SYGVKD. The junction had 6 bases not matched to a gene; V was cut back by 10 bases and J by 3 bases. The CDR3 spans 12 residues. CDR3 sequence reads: CATRETVYEQYF. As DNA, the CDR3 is TGTGCCACGCGGGAGACAGTCTACGAGCAGTACTTC.

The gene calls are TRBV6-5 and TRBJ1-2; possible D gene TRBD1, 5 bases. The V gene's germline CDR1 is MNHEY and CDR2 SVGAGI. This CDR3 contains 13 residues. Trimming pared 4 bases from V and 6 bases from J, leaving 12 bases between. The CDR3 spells CASSSRTNNGYTF. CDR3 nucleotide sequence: TGTGCCAGCAGTTCAAGGACAAATAATGGCTACACCTTC.

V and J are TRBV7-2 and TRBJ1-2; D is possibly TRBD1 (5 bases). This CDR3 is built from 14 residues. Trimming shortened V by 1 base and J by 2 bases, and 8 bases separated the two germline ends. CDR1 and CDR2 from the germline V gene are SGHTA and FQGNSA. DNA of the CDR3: TGTGCCAGCAGCTTAGACCCAGGGAACTATGGCTACACCTTC. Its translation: CASSLDPGNYGYTF. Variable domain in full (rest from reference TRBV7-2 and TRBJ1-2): GAGVSQSPSNKVTEKGKDVELRCDPISGHTALYWYRQSLGQGLEFLIYFQGNSAPDKSGLPSDRFSAERTGGSVSTLTIQRTQQEDSAVYLCASSLDPGNYGYTFGSGTRLTVV.

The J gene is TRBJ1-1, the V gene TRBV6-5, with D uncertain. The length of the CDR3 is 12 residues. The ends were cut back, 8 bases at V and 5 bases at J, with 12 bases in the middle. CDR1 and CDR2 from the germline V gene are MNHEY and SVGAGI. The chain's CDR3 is CASARGGTEAFF. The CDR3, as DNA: TGTGCCAGCGCCCGGGGTGGGACTGAAGCTTTCTTT.

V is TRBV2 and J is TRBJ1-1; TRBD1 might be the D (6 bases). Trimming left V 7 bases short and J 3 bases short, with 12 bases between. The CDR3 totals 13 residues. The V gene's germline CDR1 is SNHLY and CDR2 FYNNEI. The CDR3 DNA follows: TGTGCCAGCACCGAAGGGGGGGACACTGAAGCTTTCTTT. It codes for CASTEGGDTEAFF.

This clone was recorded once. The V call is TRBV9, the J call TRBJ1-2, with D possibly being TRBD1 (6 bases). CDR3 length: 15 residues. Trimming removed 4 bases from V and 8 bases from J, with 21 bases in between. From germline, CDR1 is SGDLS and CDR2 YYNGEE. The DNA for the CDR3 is TGTGCCAGCAGCACAAGTCGGGCGGGGGCAGGGGGCTACACCTTC. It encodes CASSTSRAGAGGYTF.

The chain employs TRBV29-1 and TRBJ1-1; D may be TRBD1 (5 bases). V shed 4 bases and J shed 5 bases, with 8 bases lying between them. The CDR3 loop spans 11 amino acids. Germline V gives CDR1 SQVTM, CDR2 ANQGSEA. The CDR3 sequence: CSVVYRTEAFF. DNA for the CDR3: TGCAGCGTTGTATACAGGACTGAAGCTTTCTTT.

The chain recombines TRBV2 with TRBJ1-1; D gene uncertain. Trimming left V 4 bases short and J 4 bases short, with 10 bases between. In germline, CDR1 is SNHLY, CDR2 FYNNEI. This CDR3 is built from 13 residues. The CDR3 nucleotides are TGTGCCAGCAGTGTACTAGGGAGCACTGAAGCTTTCTTT. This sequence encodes CASSVLGSTEAFF.

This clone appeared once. CDR3 loop: CASSLTVTGSSPLHF. CDR3 in DNA: TGTGCCAGCAGCTTAACTGTGACTGGAAGCTCACCCCTCCACTTT. This sequence joins TRBV7-9 and TRBJ1-6, with unresolved D. V was clipped by 2 bases and J by 10 bases, with 15 bases between them. Looked up from germline, CDR1 is SEHNR and CDR2 is FQNEAQ (reference sequence). The CDR3 has 15 residues.

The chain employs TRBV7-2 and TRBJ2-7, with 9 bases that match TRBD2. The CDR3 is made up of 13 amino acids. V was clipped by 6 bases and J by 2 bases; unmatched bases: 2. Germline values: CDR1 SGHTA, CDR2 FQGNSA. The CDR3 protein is CASRSSGAYEQYF. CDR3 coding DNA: TGTGCCAGCAGATCTAGCGGGGCCTACGAGCAGTACTTC.

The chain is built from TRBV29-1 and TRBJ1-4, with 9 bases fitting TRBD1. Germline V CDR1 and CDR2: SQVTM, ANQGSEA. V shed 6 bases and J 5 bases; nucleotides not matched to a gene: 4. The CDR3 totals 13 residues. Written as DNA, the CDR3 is TGCAGCGTGCCGGGACAGGGAAATGAAAAACTGTTTTTT. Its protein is CSVPGQGNEKLFF.